This is a list of T cell receptor beta chains from one sample in a study of ipilimumab plus nivolumab after autologous stem cell transplantation. Measured with immunoSEQ multiplex PCR; TCRdb has only the in-frame clones, and not every one. The repertoire holds fewer than 10,000 clones, with 60% to 70% as singletons. The sample was PBMCs, taken in a trial of ipilimumab plus nivolumab as post-transplant consolidation. The origin of the receptors is a female donor with multiple myeloma. Both conserved end residues are trimmed from each CDR3. Fields, in order: V gene, CDR3 protein.

V: TRBV5-1
CDR3: ASSLGQGEYNEQF

V: TRBV28
CDR3: ASSLETGELF

V: TRBV9
CDR3: ASSVGTGSNTEAF

V: TRBV28
CDR3: ASSLGGGVKPQH

V: TRBV28
CDR3: ASSLILRQAYGYT

V: TRBV5-4
CDR3: ASSRFLGGSTDTQY

V: TRBV11-2
CDR3: ASSQQGISTDTQY

V: TRBV7-2
CDR3: ASSLVGPGYGYT

V: TRBV19
CDR3: ASSNRVDTQY

V: TRBV7-3
CDR3: ASSPPGGEVGTEAF

V: TRBV11-1
CDR3: ASSQIGQGATEAF

V: TRBV18
CDR3: ASSLFTGDSRNYGYT

V: TRBV5-1
CDR3: ASTKRDLQNTGELF

V: TRBV9
CDR3: ASSALGTSGSTDTQY

V: TRBV7-2
CDR3: ASSLVGTGFVEAF

V: TRBV9
CDR3: ASSVAASGTPYEQY

V: TRBV4-1
CDR3: ASSQEKLGLVGDEQF

V: TRBV5-5
CDR3: ASSQKGGREYEQY

V: TRBV5-5
CDR3: ASSNRDRATEAF

V: TRBV29-1
CDR3: SVVGQDNYGYT

V: TRBV7-8
CDR3: ASSLIRGFGEKLF

V: TRBV5-4
CDR3: ASSLGSAEYNEQF

V: TRBV7-9
CDR3: ASSLTGGNSGNTIY

V: TRBV19
CDR3: ASSMIEQGTDTQY

V: TRBV7-3
CDR3: ASSLVAGNYNEQF